The present TCR beta chain was sequenced within a study of cytomegalovirus exposure and HLA in healthy donors. Study-wide results and limits: It was 164 TCR beta chains that were listed as cytomegalovirus-associated. Common viral pathogens (according to a later analysis) appeared linked to several of the most significant clusters. TRBV6-2, TRBV6-3 and some other V segments were unresolvable in 87-base-pair reads.

CDR3 length: 13 amino acids. Germline values: CDR1 SNHLY, CDR2 FYNNEI. Losses at the gene ends were 8 bases for V and 3 bases for J; bases not matched to a gene: 6. Details on this clone: Antigen unknown.

The PCR contained 60 Vbeta and 13 Jbeta primers. Original methodology: Approximately 12 million of 65 million to 95 million unique TCR beta chains were shared, per a later count. Sequencing was performed with immunoSEQ multiplex PCR; in TCRdb, only in-frame clones are kept and a portion is missing. V, J and clone size reflect that table, while D and trimming were determined from the DNA. In the table there are about 120,000 clones, about 75% of which are singletons. Sequences were obtained from PBMCs. The V call is TRBV2, the J call TRBJ1-1; 7 bases line up with TRBD1. The receptor was isolated from a man in his 60s in good health and CMV-seropositive. CDR3 sequence: CASGRGGDTEAFF. The CDR3 DNA reads TGTGCCAGCGGGAGAGGGGGCGACACTGAAGCTTTCTTT. Full variable domain (remainder filled in from reference TRBV2 and TRBJ1-1): EPEVTQTPSHQVTQMGQEVILRCVPISNHLYFYWYRQILGQKVEFLVSFYNNEISEKSEIFDDQFSVERPDGSNFTLKIRSTKLEDSAMYFCASGRGGDTEAFFGQGTRLTVV.